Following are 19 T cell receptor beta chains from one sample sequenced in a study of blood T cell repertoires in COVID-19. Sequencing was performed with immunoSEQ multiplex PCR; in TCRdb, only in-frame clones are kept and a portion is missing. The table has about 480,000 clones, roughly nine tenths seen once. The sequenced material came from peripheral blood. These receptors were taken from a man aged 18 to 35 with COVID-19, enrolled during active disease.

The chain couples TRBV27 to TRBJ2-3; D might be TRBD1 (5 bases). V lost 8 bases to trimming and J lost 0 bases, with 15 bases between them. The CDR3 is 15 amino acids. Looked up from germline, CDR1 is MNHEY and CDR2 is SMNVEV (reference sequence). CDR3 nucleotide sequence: TGTGCCAGCCGACGCAGGGAAACTAGCACAGATACGCAGTATTTT. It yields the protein CASRRRETSTDTQYF.

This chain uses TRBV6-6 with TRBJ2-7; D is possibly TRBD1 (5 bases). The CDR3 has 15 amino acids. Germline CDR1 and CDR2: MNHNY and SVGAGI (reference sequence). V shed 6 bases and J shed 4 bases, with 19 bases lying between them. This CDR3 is CASSRTTVPAYEQYF. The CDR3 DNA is TGTGCCAGCAGCCGAACGACAGTTCCGGCTTACGAGCAGTACTTC.

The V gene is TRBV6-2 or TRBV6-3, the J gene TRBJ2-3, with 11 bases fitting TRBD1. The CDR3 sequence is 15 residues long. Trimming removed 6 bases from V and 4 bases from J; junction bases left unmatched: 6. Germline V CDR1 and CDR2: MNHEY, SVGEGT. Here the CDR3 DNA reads TGTGCCAGCAGCCCTCGGACAGGGGGCGCAGATACGCAGTATTTT. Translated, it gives CASSPRTGGADTQYF.

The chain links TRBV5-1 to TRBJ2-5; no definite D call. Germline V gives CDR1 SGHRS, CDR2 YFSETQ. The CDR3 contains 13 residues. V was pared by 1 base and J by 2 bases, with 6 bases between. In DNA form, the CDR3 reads TGCGCCAGCAGCTTGTCCGGGCAAGAGACCCAGTACTTC. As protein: CASSLSGQETQYF.

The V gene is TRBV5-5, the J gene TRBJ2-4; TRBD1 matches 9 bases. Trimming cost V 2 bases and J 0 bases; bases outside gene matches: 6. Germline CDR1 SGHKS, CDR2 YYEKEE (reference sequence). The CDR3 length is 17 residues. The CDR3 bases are TGTGCCAGCAGCTTAGTGGACAGGGGCAAAGCCAAAAACATTCAGTACTTC. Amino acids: CASSLVDRGKAKNIQYF.

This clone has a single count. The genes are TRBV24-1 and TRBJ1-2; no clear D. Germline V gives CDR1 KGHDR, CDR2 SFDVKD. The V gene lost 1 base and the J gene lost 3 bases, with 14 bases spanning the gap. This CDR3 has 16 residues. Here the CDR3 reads CATSDFTPYSHYGYTF. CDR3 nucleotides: TGTGCCACCAGTGATTTTACACCGTACAGCCACTATGGCTACACCTTC.

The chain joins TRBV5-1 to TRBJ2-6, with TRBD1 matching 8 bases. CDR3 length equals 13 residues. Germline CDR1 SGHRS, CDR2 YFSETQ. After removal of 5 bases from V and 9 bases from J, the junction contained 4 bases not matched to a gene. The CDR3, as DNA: TGCGCCAGCAGTCGTGACAGGGGCAACGTCCTGACTTTC. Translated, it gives CASSRDRGNVLTF.

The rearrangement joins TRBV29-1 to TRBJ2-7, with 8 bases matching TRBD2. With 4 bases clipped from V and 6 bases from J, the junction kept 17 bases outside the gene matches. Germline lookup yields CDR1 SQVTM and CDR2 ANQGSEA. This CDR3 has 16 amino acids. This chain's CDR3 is CSVASPGGGVIPEQYF. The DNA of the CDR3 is TGCAGCGTTGCATCCCCGGGGGGGGGCGTGATACCCGAGCAGTACTTC.

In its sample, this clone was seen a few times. As DNA, the CDR3 is TGCGCCAGCAGTGAGATACAGGCCCCGAACACCGGGGAGCTGTTTTTT. This translates into CASSEIQAPNTGELFF. This sequence joins TRBV10-1 and TRBJ2-2; D might be TRBD1 (5 bases). The length of the CDR3 is 16 residues. V lost 2 bases to trimming and J lost 0 bases, with 10 bases between them. The germline gives CDR1 WNHNN, CDR2 SYGVQD (reference sequence).

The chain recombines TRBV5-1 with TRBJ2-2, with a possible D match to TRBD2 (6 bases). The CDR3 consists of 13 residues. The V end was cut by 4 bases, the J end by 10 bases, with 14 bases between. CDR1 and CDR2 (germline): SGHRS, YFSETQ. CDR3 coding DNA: TGCGCCAGCAGCCCCCTAGGGACTGCGGAGCTGTTTTTT. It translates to CASSPLGTAELFF.

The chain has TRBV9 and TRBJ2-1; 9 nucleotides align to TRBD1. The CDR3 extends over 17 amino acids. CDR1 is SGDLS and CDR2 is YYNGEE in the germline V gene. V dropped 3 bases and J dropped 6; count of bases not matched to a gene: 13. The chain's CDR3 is CASSAPRGDRAGNEQFF. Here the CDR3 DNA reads TGTGCCAGCAGCGCCCCGAGAGGGGACAGGGCGGGCAATGAGCAGTTCTTC. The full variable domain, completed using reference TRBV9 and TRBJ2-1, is DSGVTQTPKHLITATGQRVTLRCSPRSGDLSVYWYQQSLDQGLQFLIQYYNGEERAKGNILERFSAQQFPDLHSELNLSSLELGDSALYFCASSAPRGDRAGNEQFFGPGTRLTVL.

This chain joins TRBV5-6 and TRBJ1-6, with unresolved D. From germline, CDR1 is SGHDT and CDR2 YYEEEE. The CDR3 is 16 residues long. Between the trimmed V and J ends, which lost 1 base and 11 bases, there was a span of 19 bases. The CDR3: CASSLSTEPYKAPLHF. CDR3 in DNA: TGTGCCAGCAGCTTGAGTACAGAACCATATAAAGCACCCCTCCACTTT.

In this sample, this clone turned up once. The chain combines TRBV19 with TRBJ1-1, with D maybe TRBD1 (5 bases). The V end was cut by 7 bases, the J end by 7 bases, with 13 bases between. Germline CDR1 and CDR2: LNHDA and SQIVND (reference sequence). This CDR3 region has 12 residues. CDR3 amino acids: CASTMGGNEAFF. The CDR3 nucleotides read TGTGCCAGTACCATGGGGGGAAATGAAGCTTTCTTT.

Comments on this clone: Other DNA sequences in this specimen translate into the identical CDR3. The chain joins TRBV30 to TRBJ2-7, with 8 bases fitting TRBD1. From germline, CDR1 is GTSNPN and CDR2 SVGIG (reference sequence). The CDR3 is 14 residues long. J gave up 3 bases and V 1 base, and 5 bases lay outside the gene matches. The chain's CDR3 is CAWSAGTGDYEQYF. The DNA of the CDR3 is TGTGCCTGGAGTGCGGGGACAGGTGACTACGAGCAGTACTTC.

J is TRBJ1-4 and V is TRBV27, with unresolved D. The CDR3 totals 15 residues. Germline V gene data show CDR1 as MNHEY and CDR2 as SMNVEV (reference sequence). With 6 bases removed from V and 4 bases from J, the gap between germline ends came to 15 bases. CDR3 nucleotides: TGTGCCAGCAGGGCACAAATGGGCCGTAATGAAAAACTGTTTTTT. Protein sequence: CASRAQMGRNEKLFF.

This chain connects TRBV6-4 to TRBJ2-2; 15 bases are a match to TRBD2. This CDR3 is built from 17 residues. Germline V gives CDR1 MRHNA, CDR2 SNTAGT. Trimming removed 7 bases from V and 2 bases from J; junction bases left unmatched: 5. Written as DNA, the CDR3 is TGTGCCAGCATGGGACTAGCGGGGGGTAACAACACCGGGGAGCTGTTTTTT. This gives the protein CASMGLAGGNNTGELFF.

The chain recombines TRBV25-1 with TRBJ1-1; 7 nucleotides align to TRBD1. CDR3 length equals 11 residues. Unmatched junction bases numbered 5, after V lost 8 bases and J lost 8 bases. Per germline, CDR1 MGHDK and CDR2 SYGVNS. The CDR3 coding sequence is TGTGCCAGCGGTTACAGGGGAGAAGCTTTCTTT. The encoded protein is CASGYRGEAFF.

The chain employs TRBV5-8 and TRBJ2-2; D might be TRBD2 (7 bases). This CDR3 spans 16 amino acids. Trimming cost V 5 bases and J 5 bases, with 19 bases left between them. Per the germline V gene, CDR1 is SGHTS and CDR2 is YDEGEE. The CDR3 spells CASSLRGGTGTGELFF. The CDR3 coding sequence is TGTGCCAGCAGTTTAAGGGGGGGCACCGGGACCGGGGAGCTGTTTTTT.

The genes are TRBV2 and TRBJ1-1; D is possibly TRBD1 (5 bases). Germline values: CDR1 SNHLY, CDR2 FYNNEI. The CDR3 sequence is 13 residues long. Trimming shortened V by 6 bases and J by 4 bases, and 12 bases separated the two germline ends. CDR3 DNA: TGTGCCAGCAGGGGCGCAGGGTTCACTGAAGCTTTCTTT. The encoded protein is CASRGAGFTEAFF. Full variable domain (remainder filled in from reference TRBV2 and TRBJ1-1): EPEVTQTPSHQVTQMGQEVILRCVPISNHLYFYWYRQILGQKVEFLVSFYNNEISEKSEIFDDQFSVERPDGSNFTLKIRSTKLEDSAMYFCASRGAGFTEAFFGQGTRLTVV.